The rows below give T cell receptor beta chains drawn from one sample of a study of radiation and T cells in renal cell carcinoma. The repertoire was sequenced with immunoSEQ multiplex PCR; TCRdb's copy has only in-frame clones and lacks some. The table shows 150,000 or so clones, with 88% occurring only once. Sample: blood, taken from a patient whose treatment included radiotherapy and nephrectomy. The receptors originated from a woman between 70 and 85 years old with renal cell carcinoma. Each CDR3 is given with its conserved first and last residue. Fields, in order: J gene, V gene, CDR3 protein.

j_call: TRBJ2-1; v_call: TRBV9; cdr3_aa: CASSGGRGSSYNEQFF
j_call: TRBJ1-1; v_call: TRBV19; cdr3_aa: CASSERQVLNTEAFF
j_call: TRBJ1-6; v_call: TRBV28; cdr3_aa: CASRWDRNSPLHF
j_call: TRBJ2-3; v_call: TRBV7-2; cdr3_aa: CASSLTVWRRDYTDTQYF
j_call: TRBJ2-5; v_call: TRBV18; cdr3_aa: CASSRRSDEGTQYF
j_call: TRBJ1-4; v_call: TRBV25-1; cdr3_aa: CASSGGTAREKLFF
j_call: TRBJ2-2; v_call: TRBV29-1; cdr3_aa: CSVSGTANTGELFF
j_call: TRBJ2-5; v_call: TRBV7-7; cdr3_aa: CASSLVAGSDQETQYF
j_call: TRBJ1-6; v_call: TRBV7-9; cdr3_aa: CASSRPGTSYNSPLHF
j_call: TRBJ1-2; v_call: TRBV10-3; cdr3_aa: CAISDGEKYGYTF
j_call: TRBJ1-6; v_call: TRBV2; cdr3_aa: CASSSSMEAPLHF
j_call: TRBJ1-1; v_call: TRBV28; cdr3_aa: CAGGQGPTEAFF
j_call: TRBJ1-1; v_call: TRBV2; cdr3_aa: CASSAQLNLNTEAFF
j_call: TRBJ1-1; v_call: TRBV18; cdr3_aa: CASSPPTGNTEAFF
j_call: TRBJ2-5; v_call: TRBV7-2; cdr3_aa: CASSLASGGARETQYF
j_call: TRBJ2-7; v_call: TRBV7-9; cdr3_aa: CASTLGSSYEQYF
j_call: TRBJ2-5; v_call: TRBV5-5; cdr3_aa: CASSLLQQETQYF
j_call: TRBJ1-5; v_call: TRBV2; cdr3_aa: CASTQRLGSNQPQHF
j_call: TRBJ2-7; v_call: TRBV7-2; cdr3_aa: CASSVSFRVEYEQYF
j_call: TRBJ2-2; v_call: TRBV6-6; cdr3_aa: CASSWVFGELFF
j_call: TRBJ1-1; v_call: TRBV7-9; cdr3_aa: CASSLTGTGGTEAFF
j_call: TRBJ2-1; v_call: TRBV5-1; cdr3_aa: CASSSSGGAWNEQFF
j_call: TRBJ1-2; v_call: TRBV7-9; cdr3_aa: CASSIMTGDNYGYTF
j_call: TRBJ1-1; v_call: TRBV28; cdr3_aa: CASSPTGGTGTEAFF
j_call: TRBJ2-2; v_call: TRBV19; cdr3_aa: CASSPRQGNTGELFF
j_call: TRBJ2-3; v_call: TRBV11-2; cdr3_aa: CASMISGGTDTQYF
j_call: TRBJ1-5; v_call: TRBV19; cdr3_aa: CASMDGRNQPQHF
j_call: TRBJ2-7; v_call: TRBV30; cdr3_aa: CAWIEQAGYEQYF
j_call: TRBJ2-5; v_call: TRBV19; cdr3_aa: CASSIVPRTQETQYF
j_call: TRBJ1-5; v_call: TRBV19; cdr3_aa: CASRKQPEGQPQHF
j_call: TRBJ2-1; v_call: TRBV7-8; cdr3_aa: CASSLVSATSGGNNEQFF
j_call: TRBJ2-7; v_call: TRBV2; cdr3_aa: CASSVGIPEEQYF
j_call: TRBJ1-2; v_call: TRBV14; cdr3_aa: CASSRAPSGGYTF
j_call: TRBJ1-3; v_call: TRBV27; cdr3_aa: CASSMGQSGNTIYF
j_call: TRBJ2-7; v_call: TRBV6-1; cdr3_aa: CASSQEGYEQYF
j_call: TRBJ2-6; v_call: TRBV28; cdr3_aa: CASSSLTPGANVLTF
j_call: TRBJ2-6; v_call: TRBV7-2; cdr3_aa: CASSPILGRSIVLTF
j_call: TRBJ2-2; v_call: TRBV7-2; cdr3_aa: CASSLEYTGELFF
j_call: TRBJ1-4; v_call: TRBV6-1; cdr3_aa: CASRDLTEKLFF
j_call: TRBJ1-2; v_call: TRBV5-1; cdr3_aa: CASSLGLTKTGIYGYTF